These 17 T cell receptor beta chains came from one sample sequenced in a study of blood T cell repertoires in COVID-19. The data were produced by immunoSEQ multiplex PCR, yet TCRdb's version contains in-frame clones alone and is incomplete. The sample contains almost 30,000 clones, 80% of which appear only once. Input material: peripheral blood. These receptors all come from a woman in her 70s with acute or convalescent COVID-19.

This clone was seen a single time. This rearrangement joins TRBV19 to TRBJ2-1, with 9 bases aligning to TRBD1. The CDR3 is 16 residues long. J gave up 8 bases and V 5 bases, and 13 bases lay outside the gene matches. Germline CDR1 reads LNHDA; CDR2 reads SQIVND (reference sequence). The CDR3 here is CASSDAPGTGFDEQFF. CDR3 coding DNA: TGTGCCAGTAGTGACGCGCCCGGGACAGGGTTCGATGAGCAGTTCTTC. Supplemented by reference TRBV19 and TRBJ2-1, the full variable domain reads DGGITQSPKYLFRKEGQNVTLSCEQNLNHDAMYWYRQDPGQGLRLIYYSQIVNDFQKGDIAEGYSVSREKKESFPLTVTSAQKNPTAFYLCASSDAPGTGFDEQFFGPGTRLTVL.

The chain combines TRBV4-2 with TRBJ2-1; 8 nucleotides line up with TRBD2. J was trimmed by 2 bases and V by 1 base; bases with no gene match: 13. Germline CDR1 and CDR2: LGHNA and YNFKEQ. The CDR3 extends over 19 amino acids. CDR3 residues: CASSQVLPSGSTPYNEQFF. The CDR3 DNA is TGTGCCAGCAGCCAAGTCCTACCTAGCGGGTCGACGCCCTACAATGAGCAGTTCTTC.

The rearrangement joins TRBV2 to TRBJ1-6, with a weak D call TRBD1 (5 bases). V was pared by 7 bases and J by 6 bases, with 10 bases between. The germline CDR1 and CDR2 sequences are SNHLY and FYNNEI. CDR3 length: 13 amino acids. The CDR3 region has the DNA TGTGCCAGCACAGGGTCCCTTAATTCACCCCTCCACTTT. This encodes CASTGSLNSPLHF.

In this sample, this clone turned up once. The V and J genes are TRBV3-1 (or the pseudogene TRBV3-2) and TRBJ1-1, with 9 bases matching TRBD1. CDR3 length equals 13 residues. Germline V lookup: CDR1 LGHDT, CDR2 YNNKEL (reference sequence). J was trimmed by 7 bases and V by 4 bases; bases with no gene match: 4. The CDR3 coding sequence is TGTGCCAGCAGCCTGGGACAGGGCTTTGAAGCTTTCTTT. Its translation: CASSLGQGFEAFF.

This sequence joins TRBV18 and TRBJ1-1; D is possibly TRBD1 (5 bases). Germline assignment: CDR1 KGHSH and CDR2 LQKENI. This CDR3 is built from 16 residues. The V gene lost 6 bases and the J gene lost 5 bases, with 22 bases spanning the gap. For the CDR3, the DNA is TGTGCCAGCTCCCTCCCTGGGTTTGGGGCCGGGACTGAAGCTTTCTTT. It specifies CASSLPGFGAGTEAFF.

J is TRBJ2-2 and V is TRBV5-4; TRBD2 agrees at 9 bases. The CDR3 extends over 16 amino acids. With V trimmed by 4 bases and J by 5 bases, 9 bases remained unmatched. Germline V lookup: CDR1 SGHNT, CDR2 YYREEE (reference sequence). The chain's CDR3 is CASSPGGGRGTGELFF. CDR3 DNA: TGTGCCAGCAGCCCCGGGGGCGGGAGGGGAACCGGGGAGCTGTTTTTT.

This sequence joins TRBV6-6 and TRBJ1-3; 7 bases are a match to TRBD1. CDR3 length: 19 amino acids. Per the germline V gene, CDR1 is MNHNY and CDR2 is SVGAGI (reference sequence). V was clipped by 5 bases and J by 0 bases; unmatched bases: 16. The CDR3 DNA reads TGTGCCAGCAGTCACGGGACAGTTTCTTACCCTCCCTCTGGAAACACCATATATTTT. Protein product: CASSHGTVSYPPSGNTIYF.

The V call is TRBV28, the J call TRBJ2-1; 9 positions match TRBD2. The trim removed 5 bases at V and 6 bases at J, leaving 11 bases unmatched. This CDR3 comprises 16 residues. Germline CDR1 is MDHEN and CDR2 is SYDVKM. For the CDR3, the DNA is TGTGCCAGCAGTGTCCTGATAGCGGGAGAGACCAATGAGCAGTTCTTC. Translated: CASSVLIAGETNEQFF.

The rearrangement links TRBV28 to TRBJ2-5; TRBD2 matches at 12 bases. V lost 7 bases, J lost 2 bases, and 5 bases stayed unmatched. This CDR3 is built from 15 residues. The germline V gene has CDR1 MDHEN and CDR2 SYDVKM. This chain's CDR3 is CASTPSGGEQETQYF. In DNA, the CDR3 is TGTGCCAGCACCCCTAGCGGGGGGGAACAAGAGACCCAGTACTTC.

The rearrangement links TRBV7-9 to TRBJ1-2; TRBD1 matches 9 bases. Trimming at V came to 1 base and at J to 1 base, leaving 4 bases not matched to a gene. CDR1 is SEHNR and CDR2 is FQNEAQ in the germline V gene (reference sequence). This CDR3 comprises 16 residues. DNA for the CDR3: TGTGCCAGCAGCTTAGGGACAGGGGAGTATAACTATGGCTACACCTTC. This gives the protein CASSLGTGEYNYGYTF.

The genes are TRBV24-1 and TRBJ2-1, with TRBD2 as a possible D gene (6 bases). V was trimmed by 4 bases and J by 6 bases, leaving 12 bases between them. Germline-derived CDR1 and CDR2 are KGHDR and SFDVKD. The CDR3 runs to 14 residues. CDR3 amino acids: CATSEPGDGNEQFF. The CDR3 DNA reads TGTGCCACCAGTGAACCGGGAGACGGCAATGAGCAGTTCTTC.

In its sample, this clone was seen a few times. The chain carries TRBV3-1 (or the pseudogene TRBV3-2) and TRBJ2-7; D not resolved. The CDR3 contains 12 residues. V shed 0 bases and J shed 3 bases, with 3 bases lying between them. CDR1 and CDR2 from the germline V gene are LGHDT and YNNKEL (reference sequence). CDR3 coding DNA: TGTGCCAGCAGCCAAGATCGCTACGAGCAGTACTTC. As protein: CASSQDRYEQYF.

This clone has only a few counts. The gene calls are TRBV11-3 and TRBJ2-7; TRBD1 might be the D (5 bases). The V and J ends lost 4 bases and 2 bases respectively, with 9 bases between them. Germline loops: CDR1 SGHNT, CDR2 YENEEA. CDR3 length: 13 residues. CDR3: CASSSGLAYEQYF. In DNA form, the CDR3 reads TGTGCCAGCAGCTCAGGGTTGGCCTACGAGCAGTACTTC.

This clone was picked up a small number of times. V and J are TRBV7-9 and TRBJ2-2, with TRBD2 identical over 8 bases. CDR1 is SEHNR, CDR2 FQNEAQ, per germline (reference sequence). The CDR3 runs to 17 residues. V was clipped by 4 bases and J by 2 bases; unmatched bases: 9. The CDR3: CASSSRTSGGNTGELFF. The CDR3 DNA is TGTGCCAGCAGCTCACGAACCAGCGGGGGAAACACCGGGGAGCTGTTTTTT.

The DNA for the CDR3 is TGCGCCAGCAGCCCGGGACTAGCGGGCAGCTCCTACAATGAGCAGTTCTTC. Translated: CASSPGLAGSSYNEQFF. The gene calls are TRBV5-1 and TRBJ2-1, with 12 positions matching TRBD2. Germline lookup yields CDR1 SGHRS and CDR2 YFSETQ. The length of the CDR3 is 17 residues. V lost 4 bases to trimming and J lost 0 bases; unmatched junction nucleotides: 5.

This clone was recorded once. The chain is built from TRBV20-1 and TRBJ1-6, with TRBD1 as a possible D gene (6 bases). The CDR3 runs 11 residues. Germline CDR1 and CDR2: DFQATT and SNEGSKA (reference sequence). The germline V and J ends were trimmed by 5 bases and 10 bases, with 9 bases remaining between them. CDR3: CSAGGGSPLHF. The CDR3 bases are TGCAGTGCTGGGGGGGGCTCACCCCTCCACTTT.

The chain employs TRBV9 and TRBJ1-2, with D uncertain. CDR3 size: 9 residues. Germline loops: CDR1 SGDLS, CDR2 YYNGEE. Between the trimmed V and J ends, which lost 4 bases and 8 bases, there was a span of 3 bases. CDR3 loop: CASSLGYTF. The DNA of the CDR3 is TGTGCCAGCAGCCTCGGCTACACCTTC. Full variable domain (rest looked up from reference TRBV9 and TRBJ1-2): DSGVTQTPKHLITATGQRVTLRCSPRSGDLSVYWYQQSLDQGLQFLIQYYNGEERAKGNILERFSAQQFPDLHSELNLSSLELGDSALYFCASSLGYTFGSGTRLTVV.